This T cell receptor beta chain was sequenced for a study of CD8 T cells in ankylosing spondylitis. Regarding the study as a whole: There was reportedly significant enrichment of clones that were disease-linked in matched ankylosing spondylitis synovial fluid. Seemingly distinctive of ankylosing spondylitis blood was a TCR beta motif formed by eight highly homologous variants. CD8+ by phenotype, disease-linked clones were relatively rare in peripheral blood.

MiXCR, applied by TCRdb to the 5' RACE reads, yields one record per CDR3 protein. The sample lists more than 150,000 distinct CDR3 sequences; around a sixth were seen once. This clonotype came up many times. Its antigen is as yet unknown. The clonotype was recovered from a male donor aged 10-30 years with ankylosing spondylitis or in good health (not recorded which). The sequencing input was blood, either unsorted or a sorted T cell fraction (not recorded which).

CDR3 region: CASSSSGTSYNEQFF. CDR3 nucleotide sequence: TGTGCCAGCAGTTCTAGCGGGACCTCCTACAATGAGCAGTTCTTC. The chain uses TRBV12-3 or TRBV12-4 and TRBJ2-1; TRBD2 agrees at 9 bases. With V trimmed by 4 bases and J by 0 bases, 1 base remained unmatched. This CDR3 spans 15 amino acids.